This T cell receptor (beta chain) was recovered during a study of early T cells in non-severe SARS-CoV-2 infection. CDR3 length: 15 residues. Germline CDR1 SGHTA, CDR2 FQGNSA. V dropped 2 bases and J dropped 4 bases, with 14 bases sitting between them. Individual cDNA molecules were tagged with unique molecular identifiers. MiXCR was run by TCRdb on the 5' RACE reads, yielding one entry per CDR3 protein. Of about 89,000 distinct CDR3 sequences listed, under 15% are singletons. The sample was whole blood. This clonotype was sampled from an adult who was a healthcare worker with PCR-confirmed SARS-CoV-2 infection or an uninfected control (not recorded which). The J gene is TRBJ1-1, the V gene TRBV7-2; D gene ambiguous. The CDR3 region is CASSLNILGATEAFF. The CDR3 nucleotides read TGTGCCAGCAGCTTAAATATTCTGGGCGCCACTGAAGCTTTCTTT. The full variable domain, in which reference TRBV7-2 and TRBJ1-1 provide the parts outside the CDR3, is GAGVSQSPSNKVTEKGKDVELRCDPISGHTALYWYRQSLGQGLEFLIYFQGNSAPDKSGLPSDRFSAERTGGSVSTLTIQRTQQEDSAVYLCASSLNILGATEAFFGQGTRLTVV.